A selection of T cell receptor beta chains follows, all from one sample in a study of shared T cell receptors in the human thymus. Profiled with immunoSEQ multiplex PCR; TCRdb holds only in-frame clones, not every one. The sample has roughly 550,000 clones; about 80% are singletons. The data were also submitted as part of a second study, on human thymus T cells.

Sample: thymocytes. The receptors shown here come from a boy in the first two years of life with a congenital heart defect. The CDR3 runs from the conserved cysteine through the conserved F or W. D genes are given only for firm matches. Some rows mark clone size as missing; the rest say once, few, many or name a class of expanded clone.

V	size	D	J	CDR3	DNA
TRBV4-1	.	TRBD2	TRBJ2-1	CASSQDLGGRVHNEQFF	TGCGCCAGCAGCCAAGATCTTGGCGGGAGAGTGCACAATGAGCAGTTCTTC
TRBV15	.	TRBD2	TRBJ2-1	CATSRALGSSGPTYNEQFF	TGTGCCACCAGCAGAGCCCTGGGATCTAGCGGGCCCACCTACAATGAGCAGTTCTTC
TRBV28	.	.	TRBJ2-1	CASSLWDGLPRGNEQFF	TGTGCCAGCAGTTTATGGGATGGACTCCCCAGGGGAAATGAGCAGTTCTTC
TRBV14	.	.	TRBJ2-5	CASSARSVGGTETQYF	TGTGCCAGCAGCGCTCGAAGTGTAGGCGGGACGGAGACCCAGTACTTC
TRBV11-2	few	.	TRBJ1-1	CASSYGKNTEAFF	TGTGCCAGCAGCTATGGCAAGAACACTGAAGCTTTCTTT
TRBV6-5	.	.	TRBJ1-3	CASSYHPDYSGNTIYF	TGTGCCAGCAGTTACCATCCGGACTACTCTGGAAACACCATATATTTT
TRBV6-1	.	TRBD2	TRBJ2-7	CASHVAGGSYEQYF	TGTGCCAGCCACGTAGCGGGGGGGTCCTACGAGCAGTACTTC
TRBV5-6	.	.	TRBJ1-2	CASSLDRSNYGYTF	TGTGCCAGCAGCTTGGATCGCAGTAACTATGGCTACACCTTC
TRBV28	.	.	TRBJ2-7	CASSFQGPKSEQYF	TGTGCCAGCAGTTTTCAGGGCCCAAAATCCGAGCAGTACTTC
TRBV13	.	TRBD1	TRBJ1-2	CASSNTGGRSGYTF	TGTGCCAGCAGCAACACAGGGGGTAGGTCTGGCTACACCTTC
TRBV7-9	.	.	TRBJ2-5	CASSLVEPVSGETQYF	TGTGCCAGCAGCTTAGTGGAGCCGGTGTCCGGGGAGACCCAGTACTTC
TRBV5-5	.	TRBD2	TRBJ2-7	CASSDPGLVIPYEQYF	TGTGCCAGCAGCGATCCGGGACTAGTAATTCCCTACGAGCAGTACTTC
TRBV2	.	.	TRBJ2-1	CASRQGTYNEQFF	TGTGCCAGCAGACAGGGAACCTACAATGAGCAGTTCTTC
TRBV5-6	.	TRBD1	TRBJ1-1	CASSVSGTGPNTEAFF	TGTGCCAGCAGCGTATCCGGGACAGGGCCGAACACTGAAGCTTTCTTT
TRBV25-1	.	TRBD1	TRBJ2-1	CASSERHETGTSNEQFF	TGTGCCAGCAGTGAAAGGCATGAGACAGGGACGAGTAATGAGCAGTTCTTC
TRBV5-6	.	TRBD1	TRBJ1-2	CASSLADRAGYGYTF	TGTGCCAGCAGCTTAGCGGACAGGGCAGGCTATGGCTACACCTTC
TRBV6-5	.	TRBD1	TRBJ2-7	CAHRDSGYEQYF	TGTGCCCACCGGGACAGCGGATACGAGCAGTACTTC
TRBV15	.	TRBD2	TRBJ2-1	CATSSGRPISYNEQFF	TGTGCCACCTCCAGCGGGAGGCCGATCTCCTACAATGAGCAGTTCTTC
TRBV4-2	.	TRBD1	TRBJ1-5	CASSIGTELNQPQHF	TGTGCCAGCAGCATAGGGACAGAACTCAATCAGCCCCAGCATTTT
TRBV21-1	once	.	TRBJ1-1	CASSKIRRGTEAFF	TGTGCCAGCAGCAAAATAAGGCGGGGCACTGAAGCTTTCTTT
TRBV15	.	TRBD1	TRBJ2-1	CATSKRPRDRAGNEQFF	TGTGCCACCAGCAAGAGGCCCCGGGACAGGGCGGGCAATGAGCAGTTCTTC
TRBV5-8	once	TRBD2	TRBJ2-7	CATIAGEPYEQYF	TGTGCCACCATAGCGGGAGAACCATACGAGCAGTACTTC
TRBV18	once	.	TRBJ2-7	CASSPRGQVLFEQYF	TGTGCCAGCTCACCACGGGGGCAGGTACTATTCGAGCAGTACTTC
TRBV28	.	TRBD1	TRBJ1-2	CASSGQGLYYGYTF	TGTGCCAGCAGTGGACAGGGGCTTTACTATGGCTACACCTTC
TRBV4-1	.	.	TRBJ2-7	CASSQGRTETYEQYF	TGCGCCAGCAGCCAAGGGCGGACAGAGACTTACGAGCAGTACTTC
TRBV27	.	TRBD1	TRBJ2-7	CASSSTGISYEQYF	TGTGCCAGCAGTTCGACAGGGATTTCCTACGAGCAGTACTTC
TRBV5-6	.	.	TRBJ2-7	CASSQTDSYEQYF	TGTGCCAGCAGCCAGACAGACTCCTACGAGCAGTACTTC
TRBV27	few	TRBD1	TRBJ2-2	CASSLQSDRPRAGELFF	TGTGCCAGCAGTTTACAATCGGACAGGCCAAGGGCCGGGGAGCTGTTTTTT
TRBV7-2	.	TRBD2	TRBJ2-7	CASSSDGTSGAVYEQYF	TGTGCCAGCAGCTCAGATGGGACTAGCGGGGCCGTCTACGAGCAGTACTTC
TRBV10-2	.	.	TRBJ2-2	CASSIQNGELFF	TGCGCCAGCAGTATCCAGAACGGGGAGCTGTTTTTT
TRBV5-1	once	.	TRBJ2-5	CASSFTGETQYF	TGCGCCAGCAGCTTCACAGGGGAGACCCAGTACTTC
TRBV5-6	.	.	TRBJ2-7	CASSLDSGRNEQYF	TGTGCCAGCAGCTTGGATTCAGGAAGGAACGAGCAGTACTTC
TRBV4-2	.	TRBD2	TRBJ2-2	CASSQVRNSGRSNTGELFF	TGTGCCAGCAGCCAAGTCCGGAATAGCGGGAGGTCGAACACCGGGGAGCTGTTTTTT
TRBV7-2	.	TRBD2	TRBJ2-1	CASIRIAGVGNEQFF	TGTGCCAGCATAAGGATAGCGGGAGTTGGTAATGAGCAGTTCTTC
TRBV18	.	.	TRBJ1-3	CASSPTEGSGASGNTIYF	TGTGCCAGCTCACCCACCGAGGGATCGGGCGCCTCTGGAAACACCATATATTTT
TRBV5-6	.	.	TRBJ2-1	CASRQGEGELDEQFF	TGTGCCAGCCGTCAGGGAGAGGGGGAACTAGATGAGCAGTTCTTC
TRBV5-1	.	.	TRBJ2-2	CASSLDWGPGELFF	TGCGCCAGCAGCTTGGACTGGGGCCCCGGGGAGCTGTTTTTT
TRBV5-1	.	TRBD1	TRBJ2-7	CASSTGTDRYEQYF	TGCGCCAGCAGCACCGGGACAGACCGCTACGAGCAGTACTTC
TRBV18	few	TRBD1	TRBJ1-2	CASSPSHRGYGYTF	TGTGCCAGCTCACCCTCCCACAGGGGCTATGGCTACACCTTC
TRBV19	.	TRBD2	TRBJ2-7	CASSLTGLAGGKAYEQYF	TGTGCCAGTAGTCTCACGGGACTAGCGGGAGGAAAGGCCTACGAGCAGTACTTC
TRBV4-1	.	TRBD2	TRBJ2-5	CASSQSPPGTSGSVGTQYF	TGCGCCAGCAGCCAATCCCCTCCAGGGACTAGCGGGAGTGTGGGGACCCAGTACTTC
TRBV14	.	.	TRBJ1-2	CASSQEPVGDYGYTF	TGTGCCAGCAGCCAAGAGCCAGTCGGAGACTATGGCTACACCTTC
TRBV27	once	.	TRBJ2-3	CASRVNRGTDTQYF	TGTGCCAGCAGGGTCAACAGGGGCACAGATACGCAGTATTTT
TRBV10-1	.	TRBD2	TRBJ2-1	CASSENSGLEVYNEQFF	TGCGCCAGCAGTGAAAATTCGGGACTAGAAGTCTACAATGAGCAGTTCTTC
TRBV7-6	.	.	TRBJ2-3	CASSLAVRPTDTQYF	TGTGCCAGCAGCTTAGCGGTGAGGCCCACAGATACGCAGTATTTT
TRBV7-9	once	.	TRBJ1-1	CASSLVIGESQGGCTEAFF	TGTGCCAGCAGCTTAGTAATTGGAGAAAGCCAGGGAGGATGCACTGAAGCTTTCTTT